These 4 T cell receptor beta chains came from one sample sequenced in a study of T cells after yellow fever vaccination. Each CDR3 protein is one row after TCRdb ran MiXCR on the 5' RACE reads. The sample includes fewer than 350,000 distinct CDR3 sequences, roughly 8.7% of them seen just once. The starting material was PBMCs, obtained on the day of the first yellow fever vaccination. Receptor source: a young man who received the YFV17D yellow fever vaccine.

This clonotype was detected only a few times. The CDR3 DNA reads TGTGCCAGCAGCCCAAGGGGGGCCACGCAGCCGTACTTC. Protein sequence: CASSPRGATQPYF. This chain uses TRBV7-2 with TRBJ2-7; D might be TRBD1 or TRBD2, each matching 6 bases. The CDR3 extends over 13 amino acids. The germline V gene has CDR1 SGHTA and CDR2 FQGNSA. V was trimmed by 5 bases and J by 12 bases, leaving 20 bases between them.

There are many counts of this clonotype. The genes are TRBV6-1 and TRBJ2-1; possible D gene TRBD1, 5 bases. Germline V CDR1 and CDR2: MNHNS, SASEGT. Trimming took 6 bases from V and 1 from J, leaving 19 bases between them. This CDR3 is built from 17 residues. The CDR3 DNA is TGTGCCAGCAGCCGCTCCTGGGGCGGTAGATCCTACAATGAGCAGTTCTTC. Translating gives CASSRSWGGRSYNEQFF.

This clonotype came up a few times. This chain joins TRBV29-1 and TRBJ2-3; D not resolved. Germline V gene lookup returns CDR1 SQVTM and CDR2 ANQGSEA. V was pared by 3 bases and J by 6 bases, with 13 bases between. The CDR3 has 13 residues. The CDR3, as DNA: TGCAGCGTTGAGGACCTAGGCGACGATACGCAGTATTTT. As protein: CSVEDLGDDTQYF.

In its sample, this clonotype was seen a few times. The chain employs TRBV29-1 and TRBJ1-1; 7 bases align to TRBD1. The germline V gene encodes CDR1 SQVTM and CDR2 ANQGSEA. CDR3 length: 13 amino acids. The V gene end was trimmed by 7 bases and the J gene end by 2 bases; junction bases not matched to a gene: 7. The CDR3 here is CSAVQGTNTEAFF. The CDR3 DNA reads TGCAGCGCCGTACAGGGGACCAACACTGAAGCTTTCTTT.